Each of the 15 T cell receptor beta chains below was sequenced from the same sample in a study of T cells in Graves' hyperthyroidism and ophthalmopathy. Amplified TCR beta CDR3 regions came from RNA transcripts. Carried out on the TCR CDR3, a first-round RT-PCR used the HTBI primer set. TCRdb re-analysed the multiplex PCR reads in MiXCR, keeping a single row per CDR3 protein. Counted here are a few hundred thousand distinct CDR3 sequences, about 15% occurring once; the ten biggest clones make up roughly a quarter. Sequencing used blood. Every receptor here comes from a woman aged 18-29 years with Graves' hyperthyroidism that later progressed to Graves' ophthalmopathy.

This chain uses TRBV10-1 with TRBJ2-7, with TRBD2 matching 11 bases. Trimming cost V 0 bases and J 3 bases; bases outside gene matches: 7. In germline, CDR1 is WNHNN, CDR2 SYGVQD (reference sequence). This CDR3 comprises 17 residues. The CDR3 coding sequence is TGCGCCAGCAGTGAGTCGAAGGCTAGCGGGAGGATCTACGAGCAGTACTTC. Translated: CASSESKASGRIYEQYF.

This clonotype came up many times. V gene TRBV28 combines with J gene TRBJ2-5; D is possibly TRBD1 or TRBD2 (6 bases each). V dropped 3 bases and J dropped 5 bases, with 13 bases sitting between them. Germline V lookup: CDR1 MDHEN, CDR2 SYDVKM. This CDR3 has 14 amino acids. The CDR3 DNA reads TGTGCCAGCAGTTTCAACAGGGAGGCGGAGACCCAGTACTTC. It encodes CASSFNREAETQYF.

The table lists this clonotype with many counts. The chain couples TRBV2 to TRBJ2-3; D is unclear. V lost 4 bases and J 0 bases, leaving 11 bases between the germline ends. CDR3 size: 15 residues. Germline V gene sequence: CDR1 SNHLY, CDR2 FYNNEI. The CDR3, as DNA: TGTGCCAGCAGTGTATTTAGCTCTAGCACAGATACGCAGTATTTT. This translates into CASSVFSSSTDTQYF.

This rearrangement joins TRBV12-3 or TRBV12-4 to TRBJ1-1, with 10 bases lining up with TRBD1. V shed 1 base and J 7 bases; nucleotides not matched to a gene: 6. This CDR3 comprises 15 residues. CDR3 DNA: TGTGCCAGCAGTTTAGTGGGACAGGGGTCGGGTGAAGCTTTCTTT. Its translation: CASSLVGQGSGEAFF.

This clonotype was counted only a few times. This sequence joins TRBV7-8 and TRBJ2-3, with 12 bases fitting TRBD1. Germline trimming cut 3 bases from V and 4 bases from J; bases unmatched to any gene: 8. Per germline, CDR1 SGHVS and CDR2 FQNEAQ. The CDR3 totals 17 residues. The CDR3 DNA reads as TGTGCCAGCAGCTTTACGCCCGGGACAGGGGGCGCAGATACGCAGTATTTT. Encoded protein: CASSFTPGTGGADTQYF.

The rearrangement joins TRBV19 to TRBJ2-2; D may match TRBD1 or TRBD2 (5 bases each). V lost 8 bases and J lost 1, with 14 bases in between. CDR3 length: 15 amino acids. Per germline, CDR1 LNHDA and CDR2 SQIVND (reference sequence). This CDR3 is CASFDAGGNTGELFF. CDR3 nucleotides: TGTGCCAGTTTCGACGCTGGGGGGAACACCGGGGAGCTGTTTTTT.

This clonotype showed up many times. The rearrangement uses TRBV3-1 and TRBJ2-1; D is undetermined. Germline V lookup: CDR1 LGHDT, CDR2 YNNKEL (reference sequence). The CDR3 has 16 amino acids. The V gene lost 2 bases and the J gene lost 0 bases, with 11 bases spanning the gap. The CDR3 protein is CASSQPGGLSYNEQFF. As DNA, the CDR3 is TGTGCCAGCAGCCAACCGGGCGGTCTCTCCTACAATGAGCAGTTCTTC.

A few counts support this clonotype. The V gene is TRBV20-1, the J gene TRBJ2-5; TRBD2 matches 9 bases. The V segment lost 0 bases and the J segment 5 bases; nucleotides outside the gene matches: 10. The CDR3 is 16 amino acids. The germline V gene encodes CDR1 DFQATT and CDR2 SNEGSKA (reference sequence). DNA for the CDR3: TGCAGTGCTAGAGATGAATTAGCGGGAGTAACTGAGACCCAGTACTTC. This encodes CSARDELAGVTETQYF.

This clonotype has at least ten counts. The V gene is TRBV6-2 or TRBV6-3, the J gene TRBJ1-2; no reliable D call. The V end lost 6 bases, the J end lost 1 base, and 18 bases lay between the germline ends. The CDR3 runs 16 residues. Germline V gene sequence: CDR1 MNHEY, CDR2 SVGEGT. CDR3 protein: CASRMMGSEDNYGYTF. Here the CDR3 DNA reads TGTGCCAGCAGGATGATGGGTTCGGAAGATAACTATGGCTACACCTTC.

At least ten counts were recorded for this clonotype. This sequence joins TRBV24-1 and TRBJ1-1; tentatively, D is TRBD1 (6 bases). Germline lookup yields CDR1 KGHDR and CDR2 SFDVKD. The CDR3 spans 13 residues. The V and J ends lost 8 bases and 5 bases respectively, with 14 bases between them. The CDR3 loop is CATKGGRGTEAFF. In nucleotides, the CDR3 is TGTGCCACCAAAGGGGGAAGGGGGACTGAAGCTTTCTTT.

On this clonotype itself: The junction departs from germline at one end; a sequencing error may be responsible. The chain is built from TRBV5-5 and TRBJ2-7, with 9 bases that match TRBD1. The CDR3 extends over 14 amino acids. Germline V gene sequence: CDR1 SGHKS, CDR2 YYEKEE (reference sequence). The DNA of the CDR3 is TGCGCCAGCAGCCACAGGACAGGGGTCCACGAGCAGTACTTC. Translated, it gives CASSHRTGVHEQYF. Variable domain in full (rest from reference TRBV5-5 and TRBJ2-7): DAGVTQSPTHLIKTRGQQVTLRCSPISGHKSVSWYQQVLGQGPQFIFQYYEKEERGRGNFPDRFSARQFPNYSSELNVNALLLGDSALYLCASSHRTGVHEQYFGPGTRLTVT.

The CDR3 is CSARPAAMRDIQYF. The CDR3, as DNA: TGCAGTGCTAGACCCGCCGCTATGAGGGACATTCAGTACTTC. The chain is built from TRBV20-1 and TRBJ2-4; maybe TRBD2 (5 bases). V lost 2 bases, J lost 8 bases, and 16 bases lay in between. The CDR3 is made up of 14 amino acids. The germline gives CDR1 DFQATT, CDR2 SNEGSKA (reference sequence).

This clonotype was counted at least ten times. The rearrangement joins TRBV7-8 to TRBJ1-2, with D unclear. Trimming pared 5 bases from V and 4 bases from J, leaving 14 bases between. CDR1 and CDR2 (germline): SGHVS, FQNEAQ. The CDR3 totals 14 residues. The CDR3, as DNA: TGTGCCAGCAGCCCCGGACGGATCCTCTATGGCTACACCTTC. This sequence encodes CASSPGRILYGYTF.

Ten or more counts support this clonotype. The J gene is TRBJ1-6, the V gene TRBV9, with D maybe TRBD1 (5 bases). CDR1 is SGDLS, CDR2 YYNGEE, per germline. Trimming took off 0 bases at V and 5 bases at J, with 9 bases between the two ends. CDR3 length: 15 residues. The CDR3 bases are TGTGCCAGCAGCGTAGCGGGGACGGATAATTCACCCCTCCACTTT. Translating it yields CASSVAGTDNSPLHF.

V usage is TRBV7-9 and J usage is TRBJ1-1; D gene unclear. The CDR3 length is 12 residues. Germline CDR1 SEHNR, CDR2 FQNEAQ (reference sequence). V was trimmed by 4 bases and J by 3 bases, leaving 6 bases between them. CDR3 nucleotides: TGTGCCAGCAGCTCTACTTACACTGAAGCTTTCTTT. It is translated as CASSSTYTEAFF.